This is a list of T cell receptor beta chains from one sample in a study of memory B cells and T cells in multiple sclerosis. Sequencing was performed with immunoSEQ multiplex PCR; in TCRdb, only in-frame clones are kept and a portion is missing. The data show about 32,000 clones, around 88% seen once. Their antigen targets remain unknown. Material for sequencing was PBMCs from blood kept in culture. These receptors were taken from a human donor with multiple sclerosis. The CDR3 runs from the conserved cysteine through the conserved F or W.

V	J	CDR3
TRBV4-1	TRBJ2-3	CASSRVELRQGDTQYF
TRBV7-9	TRBJ2-3	CASSTDSLTQYF
TRBV28	TRBJ1-5	CASSLAGSNQPQHF
TRBV29-1	TRBJ2-7	CSVRTGDDEQYF
TRBV6-6	TRBJ2-7	CASSYGRDPSYEQYF
TRBV6-5	TRBJ2-1	CASTHGWANEQFF
TRBV2	TRBJ2-7	CASSGNGVLEQYF
TRBV28	TRBJ2-5	CASSSGGVETQYF
TRBV9	TRBJ2-3	CASSVAISGTSDTQYF
TRBV6-1	TRBJ1-5	CASSEADRAGNQPQHF
TRBV7-6	TRBJ1-3	CASSLPEDTGSGNTIYF
TRBV5-1	TRBJ1-4	CASSLGAGRYEKLFF
TRBV11-1	TRBJ2-5	CASSLGTGNGETQYF
TRBV5-6	TRBJ1-4	CASSHIGGLEEKLFF
TRBV5-5	TRBJ2-7	CASSLVFGSEQYF
TRBV6-6	TRBJ2-1	CASSLAGGSSFF
TRBV2	TRBJ1-1	CASSVGPNLRAGTEAFF
TRBV29-1	TRBJ2-3	CSVGRLAGEDTQYF
TRBV19	TRBJ1-5	CASSMGRGVSNQPQHF
TRBV7-8	TRBJ2-7	CASSLGGLSYEQYF
TRBV5-6	TRBJ2-7	CASSWGLGIYEQYF
TRBV5-1	TRBJ1-5	CASSYDRLEGGQPQHF
TRBV6-6	TRBJ2-1	CASSSDTGEQFF
TRBV7-9	TRBJ1-1	CASSLEPGRAFF
TRBV9	TRBJ2-3	CASSLRGVGTDTQYF